These 9 T cell receptor beta chains came from one sample sequenced in a study of blood T cell repertoires in COVID-19 (dated by TCRdb to 2020 to 2022). Preparation of the library involved the immunoSEQ multiplex PCR assay. TCRdb limited this immuneACCESS table to in-frame rearrangements with V and J called. A share of clones is missing; checked studies link under half to unresolved V genes, and the rest is unexplained. This sample lists 75,000 to 95,000 clones; approximately 78% were detected once. Together, the top ten hold approximately 25% of the sample. Sequencing used peripheral blood. The receptor source for this set is a human donor in a cohort sampled during active COVID-19.

The chain couples TRBV3-1 (or the pseudogene TRBV3-2) to TRBJ2-5; a weak D match, TRBD2 (5 bases). This CDR3 comprises 13 residues. Trimming took off 6 bases at V and 5 bases at J, with 13 bases between the two ends. Germline CDR1 is LGHDT and CDR2 is YNNKEL (reference sequence). The CDR3 bases are TGTGCCAGCAGACAGAGGGCTCGGGAGACCCAGTACTTC. Protein sequence: CASRQRARETQYF.

This chain connects TRBV11-2 to TRBJ1-1; D gene ambiguous. CDR3 size: 14 residues. Deletions cut 1 base from V and 7 bases from J, with 13 bases between. Germline CDR1 is SGHAT and CDR2 is FQNNGV. For the CDR3, the DNA is TGTGCCAGCAGCTTAGGGACTACAGCGCTTGAAGCTTTCTTT. Translating it yields CASSLGTTALEAFF. Full variable domain (outside the CDR3, taken from reference TRBV11-2 and TRBJ1-1): EAGVAQSPRYKIIEKRQSVAFWCNPISGHATLYWYQQILGQGPKLLIQFQNNGVVDDSQLPKDRFSAERLKGVDSTLKIQPAKLEDSAVYLCASSLGTTALEAFFGQGTRLTVV.

This sequence joins TRBV11-1 and TRBJ2-6, with 7 bases fitting TRBD1. The CDR3 extends over 16 amino acids. V lost 4 bases, J lost 4 bases, and 7 bases stayed unmatched. From germline, CDR1 is SGHAT and CDR2 FQDESV (reference sequence). The CDR3 sequence is CASSSRQGTGANVLTF. Written as DNA, the CDR3 is TGTGCCAGCAGCTCTAGACAGGGAACCGGGGCCAACGTCCTGACTTTC.

The chain links TRBV9 to TRBJ2-3; TRBD2 agrees at 9 bases. This CDR3 region has 16 residues. Germline CDR1 and CDR2: SGDLS and YYNGEE. The junction had 11 bases not matched to a gene; V was cut back by 2 bases and J by 7 bases. CDR3 bases: TGTGCCAGCAGCGTTATAGCGGGAGTGGCTCCGTATACGCAGTATTTT. Protein: CASSVIAGVAPYTQYF. The full variable domain, rest sourced from reference TRBV9 and TRBJ2-3, is DSGVTQTPKHLITATGQRVTLRCSPRSGDLSVYWYQQSLDQGLQFLIQYYNGEERAKGNILERFSAQQFPDLHSELNLSSLELGDSALYFCASSVIAGVAPYTQYFGPGTRLTVL.

J is TRBJ1-1 and V is TRBV6-4; 9 positions agree with TRBD1. The CDR3 has 13 residues. Looked up from germline, CDR1 is MRHNA and CDR2 is SNTAGT. V shed 5 bases, J shed 5 bases, and the junction held 3 bases outside the gene matches. The DNA of the CDR3 is TGTGCCAGCAGTTGGGACAGGGATACTGAAGCTTTCTTT. This codes for CASSWDRDTEAFF.

About this clone itself: One junction end disagrees with the germline gene, perhaps due to a read error. CDR3 bases: TGCGCCAGCAGCCCCGTCCCGGGACAGGGGGCGGAGGGCTTC. It is translated as CASSPVPGQGAEGF. The chain links TRBV5-1 to TRBJ2-7, with 12 bases fitting TRBD1. The germline CDR1 and CDR2 sequences are SGHRS and YFSETQ. CDR3 length equals 14 residues. Drawing the rest from reference TRBV5-1 and TRBJ2-7, the complete variable domain is KAGVTQTPRYLIKTRGQQVTLSCSPISGHRSVSWYQQTPGQGLQFLFEYFSETQRNKGNFPGRFSGRQFSNSRSEMNVSTLELGDSALYLCASSPVPGQGAEGFGPGTRLTVT.

This clone came up once. The rearrangement links TRBV6-5 to TRBJ1-6; the D gene is possibly TRBD1 (6 bases). The V end was cut by 0 bases, the J end by 6 bases, with 9 bases between. Germline V gives CDR1 MNHEY, CDR2 SVGAGI. CDR3 length: 15 amino acids. Here the CDR3 DNA reads TGTGCCAGCAGTTACTCGAAACAGGGTAATTCACCCCTCCACTTT. Its translation is CASSYSKQGNSPLHF.

V and J are TRBV12-5 and TRBJ2-5; 13 positions agree with TRBD2. Trimming at V came to 2 bases and at J to 5 bases, leaving 8 bases not matched to a gene. CDR1 and CDR2 (germline): LGHNT, FRNRAP. CDR3 size: 17 residues. In DNA form, the CDR3 reads TGTGCTAGTGGTTTGAGGGTGACTAGCGGGGGGTTTGAGACCCAGTACTTC. Translated, it gives CASGLRVTSGGFETQYF.

V is TRBV6-2 or TRBV6-3 and J is TRBJ2-3; D perhaps matches TRBD2 (6 bases). CDR1 is MNHEY, CDR2 SVGEGT, per germline. This CDR3 has 15 amino acids. Trimming stripped 5 bases from V and 2 bases from J, with 14 bases between. The CDR3 reads CASSNPLANTDTQYF. Written as DNA, the CDR3 is TGTGCCAGCAGTAACCCCCTAGCGAACACAGATACGCAGTATTTT.